This T cell receptor (beta chain) emerged from a study of blood T cell repertoires in COVID-19. The wider study: COVID-19 samples, acute and convalescent, were from the United States, Italy and Spain. T cells, B-cell-depleted T cells, or PBMCs provided the cDNA or gDNA that served as material.

The CDR3 is 15 residues long. With 5 bases clipped from V and 5 bases from J, the junction kept 4 bases outside the gene matches. Germline V gene sequence: CDR1 SEHNR, CDR2 FQNEAQ (reference sequence). Per the original data handling: Researchers report that nucleated cell counts were estimated from reference gene primer amplification. Clones were read by immunoSEQ multiplex PCR, and TCRdb kept only the in-frame ones, dropping some. V, J and clone size are taken as reported in that table, and D and trimming were inferred from the DNA itself. Among fewer than 130,000 clones, 70% to 90% were seen once, and the ten largest hold 2.1%.

The TCR comes from a human donor in a cohort sampled during active COVID-19. Sequencing used peripheral blood. The chain has TRBV7-9 and TRBJ1-4, with TRBD1 matching 11 bases. The CDR3, as DNA: TGTGCCAGCAGCCTAGGACAGGGGGCAAATGAAAAACTGTTTTTT. Amino acids: CASSLGQGANEKLFF.